This TCR beta chain was recorded in a study of shared clonotypes between healthy human individuals. Libraries were prepared by immunoSEQ multiplex PCR; TCRdb keeps only in-frame clonotypes and omits some of them. The table records 2 million to 2.5 million clones, approximately 93% of them present only once. Trimming shortened V by 4 bases and J by 3 bases, and 7 bases separated the two germline ends. CDR3 length equals 13 residues. Germline V CDR1 and CDR2: SGHRS, YFSETQ. The TCR sequence derives from a man younger than 35 in good health. Some clones in this sample may be carry-over from other donors' samples. Source material: naive CD4+ T cells from PBMCs. The subset here: CD45RA+ positively selected. The chain joins TRBV5-1 to TRBJ2-2; perhaps TRBD2 as D (5 bases). The CDR3 region is CASSEGDTGELFF. The DNA of the CDR3 is TGCGCCAGCAGCGAGGGAGACACCGGGGAGCTGTTTTTT.